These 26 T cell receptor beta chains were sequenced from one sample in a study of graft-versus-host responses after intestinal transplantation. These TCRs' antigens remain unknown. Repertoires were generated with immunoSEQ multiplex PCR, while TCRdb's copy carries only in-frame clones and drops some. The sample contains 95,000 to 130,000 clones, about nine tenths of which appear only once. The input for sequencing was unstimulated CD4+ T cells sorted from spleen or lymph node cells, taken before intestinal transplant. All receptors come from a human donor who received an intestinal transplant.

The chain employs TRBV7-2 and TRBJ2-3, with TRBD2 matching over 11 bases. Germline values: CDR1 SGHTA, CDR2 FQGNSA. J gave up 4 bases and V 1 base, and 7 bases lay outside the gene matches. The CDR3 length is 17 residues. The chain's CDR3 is CASSLEVAGGRSDTQYF. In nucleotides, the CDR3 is TGTGCCAGCAGCTTAGAAGTAGCGGGGGGGCGATCAGATACGCAGTATTTT. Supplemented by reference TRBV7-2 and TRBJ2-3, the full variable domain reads GAGVSQSPSNKVTEKGKDVELRCDPISGHTALYWYRQSLGQGLEFLIYFQGNSAPDKSGLPSDRFSAERTGGSVSTLTIQRTQQEDSAVYLCASSLEVAGGRSDTQYFGPGTRLTVL.

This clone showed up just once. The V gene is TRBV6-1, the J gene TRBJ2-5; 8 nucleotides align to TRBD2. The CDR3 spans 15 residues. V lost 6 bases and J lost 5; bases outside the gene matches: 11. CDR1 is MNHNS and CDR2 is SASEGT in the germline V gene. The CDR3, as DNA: TGTGCCAGCAGCCTAGCGGGCGTTCCGGGGGAGACCCAGTACTTC. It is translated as CASSLAGVPGETQYF.

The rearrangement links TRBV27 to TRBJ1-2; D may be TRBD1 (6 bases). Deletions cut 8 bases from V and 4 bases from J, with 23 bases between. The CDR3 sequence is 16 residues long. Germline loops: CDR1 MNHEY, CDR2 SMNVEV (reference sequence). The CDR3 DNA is TGTGCCAGCTCTTTAGGGGGGGCCAGGGCATCCTATGGCTACACCTTC. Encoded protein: CASSLGGARASYGYTF.

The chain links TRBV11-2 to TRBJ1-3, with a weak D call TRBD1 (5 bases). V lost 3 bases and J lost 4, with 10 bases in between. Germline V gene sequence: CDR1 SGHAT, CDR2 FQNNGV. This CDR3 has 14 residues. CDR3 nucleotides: TGTGCCAGCAGCTTCGGGGGGTTCGGAAACACCATATATTTT. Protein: CASSFGGFGNTIYF. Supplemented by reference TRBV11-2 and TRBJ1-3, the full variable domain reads EAGVAQSPRYKIIEKRQSVAFWCNPISGHATLYWYQQILGQGPKLLIQFQNNGVVDDSQLPKDRFSAERLKGVDSTLKIQPAKLEDSAVYLCASSFGGFGNTIYFGEGSWLTVV.

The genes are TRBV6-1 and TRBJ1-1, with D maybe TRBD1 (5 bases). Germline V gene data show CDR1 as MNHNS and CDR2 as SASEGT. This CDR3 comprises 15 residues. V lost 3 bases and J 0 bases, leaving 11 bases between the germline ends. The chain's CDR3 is CASSEGPTVNTEAFF. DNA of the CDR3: TGTGCCAGCAGTGAGGGCCCGACAGTGAACACTGAAGCTTTCTTT.

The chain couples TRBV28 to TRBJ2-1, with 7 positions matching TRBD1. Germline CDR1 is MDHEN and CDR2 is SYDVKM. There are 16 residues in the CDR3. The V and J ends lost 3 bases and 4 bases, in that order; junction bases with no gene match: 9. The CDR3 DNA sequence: TGTGCCAGCAGTTTTTGGGCAAGGGGGCTTTACAATGAGCAGTTCTTC. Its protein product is CASSFWARGLYNEQFF.

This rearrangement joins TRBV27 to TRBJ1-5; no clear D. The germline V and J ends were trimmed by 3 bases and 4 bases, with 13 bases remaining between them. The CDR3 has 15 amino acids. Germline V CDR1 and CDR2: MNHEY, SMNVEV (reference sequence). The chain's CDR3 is CASSLRRVANQPQHF. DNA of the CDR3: TGTGCCAGCAGTTTGCGGAGGGTTGCTAATCAGCCCCAGCATTTT.

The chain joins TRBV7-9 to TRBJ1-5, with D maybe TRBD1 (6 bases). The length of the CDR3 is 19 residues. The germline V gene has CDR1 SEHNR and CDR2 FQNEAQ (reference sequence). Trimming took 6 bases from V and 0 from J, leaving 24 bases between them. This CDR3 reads CASSSIKDRRAISNQPQHF. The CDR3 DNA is TGTGCCAGCAGTTCTATCAAGGACAGACGAGCTATTAGCAATCAGCCCCAGCATTTT. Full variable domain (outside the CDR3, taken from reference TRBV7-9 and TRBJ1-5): DTGVSQNPRHKITKRGQNVTFRCDPISEHNRLYWYRQTLGQGPEFLTYFQNEAQLEKSRLLSDRFSAERPKGSFSTLEIQRTEQGDSAMYLCASSSIKDRRAISNQPQHFGDGTRLSIL.

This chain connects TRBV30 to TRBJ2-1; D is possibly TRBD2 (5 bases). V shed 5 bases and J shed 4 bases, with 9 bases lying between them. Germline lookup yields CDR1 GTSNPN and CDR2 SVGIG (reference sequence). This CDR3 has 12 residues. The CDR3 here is CAWCRGYNEQFF. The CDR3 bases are TGTGCCTGGTGTCGGGGATACAATGAGCAGTTCTTC.

The CDR3 here is CAWNPLGTGRGEQYF. The CDR3 DNA is TGTGCCTGGAATCCTCTCGGGACAGGGCGCGGCGAGCAGTACTTC. The chain uses TRBV30 and TRBJ2-7; the match to TRBD1 covers 9 bases. The length of the CDR3 is 15 residues. Per the germline V gene, CDR1 is GTSNPN and CDR2 is SVGIG (reference sequence). Trimming removed 4 bases from V and 6 bases from J; junction bases left unmatched: 13.

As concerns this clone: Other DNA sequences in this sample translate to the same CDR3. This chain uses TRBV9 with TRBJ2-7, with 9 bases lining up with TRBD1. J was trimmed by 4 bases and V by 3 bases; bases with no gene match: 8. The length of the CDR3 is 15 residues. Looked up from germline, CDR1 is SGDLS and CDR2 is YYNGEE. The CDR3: CASSAGTGTAYEQYF. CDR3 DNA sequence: TGTGCCAGCAGCGCCGGGACAGGGACGGCATACGAGCAGTACTTC.

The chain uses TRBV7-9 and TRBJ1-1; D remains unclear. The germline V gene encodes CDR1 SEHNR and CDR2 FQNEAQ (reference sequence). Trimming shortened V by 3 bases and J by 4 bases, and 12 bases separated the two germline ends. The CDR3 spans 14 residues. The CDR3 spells CASSFAHRGTEAFF. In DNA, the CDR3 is TGTGCCAGCAGCTTCGCCCACCGGGGCACTGAAGCTTTCTTT.

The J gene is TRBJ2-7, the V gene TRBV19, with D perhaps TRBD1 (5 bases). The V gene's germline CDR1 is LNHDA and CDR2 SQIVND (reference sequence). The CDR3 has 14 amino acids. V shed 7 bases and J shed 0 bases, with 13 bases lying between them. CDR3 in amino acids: CASKDRINSYEQYF. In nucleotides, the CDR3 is TGTGCCAGTAAAGACAGAATAAACTCCTACGAGCAGTACTTC.

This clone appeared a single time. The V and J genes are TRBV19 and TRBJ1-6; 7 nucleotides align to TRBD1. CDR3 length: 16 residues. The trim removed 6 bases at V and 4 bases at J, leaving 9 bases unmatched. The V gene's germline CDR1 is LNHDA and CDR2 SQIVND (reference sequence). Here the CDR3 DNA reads TGTGCCAGTAGAAAAACAGGGGACGGGTATAATTCACCCCTCCACTTT. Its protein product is CASRKTGDGYNSPLHF. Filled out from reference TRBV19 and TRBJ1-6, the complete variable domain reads DGGITQSPKYLFRKEGQNVTLSCEQNLNHDAMYWYRQDPGQGLRLIYYSQIVNDFQKGDIAEGYSVSREKKESFPLTVTSAQKNPTAFYLCASRKTGDGYNSPLHFGNGTRLTVT.

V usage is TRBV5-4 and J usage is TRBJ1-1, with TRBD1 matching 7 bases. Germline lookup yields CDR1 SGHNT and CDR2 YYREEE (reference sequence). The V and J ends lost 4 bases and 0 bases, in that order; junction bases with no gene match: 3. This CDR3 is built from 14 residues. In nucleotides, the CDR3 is TGTGCCAGCAGCCTGCAGGGGGTGAACACTGAAGCTTTCTTT. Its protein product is CASSLQGVNTEAFF.

The CDR3: CASSPDFKPGLPNEKLFF. The DNA for the CDR3 is TGTGCCAGCTCACCAGACTTTAAACCGGGACTGCCTAATGAAAAACTGTTTTTT. The J gene is TRBJ1-4, the V gene TRBV18, with D possibly being TRBD1 (5 bases). V was cut by 2 bases and J by 3 bases, with 19 bases left in between. The CDR3 extends over 18 amino acids. Germline V gene sequence: CDR1 KGHSH, CDR2 LQKENI.

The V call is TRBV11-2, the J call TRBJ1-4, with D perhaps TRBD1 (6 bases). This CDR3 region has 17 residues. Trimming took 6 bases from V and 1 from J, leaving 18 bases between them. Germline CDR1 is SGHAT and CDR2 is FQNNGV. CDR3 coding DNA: TGTGCCAGCAGATTTACCTTGGGACACAAAACTAATGAAAAACTGTTTTTT. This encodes CASRFTLGHKTNEKLFF.

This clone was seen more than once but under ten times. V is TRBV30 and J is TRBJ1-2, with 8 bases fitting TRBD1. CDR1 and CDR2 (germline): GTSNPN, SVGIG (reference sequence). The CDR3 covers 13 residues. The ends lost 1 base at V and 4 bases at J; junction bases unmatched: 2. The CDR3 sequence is CAWSAGGSYGYTF. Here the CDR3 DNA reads TGTGCCTGGAGTGCAGGGGGCTCCTATGGCTACACCTTC.

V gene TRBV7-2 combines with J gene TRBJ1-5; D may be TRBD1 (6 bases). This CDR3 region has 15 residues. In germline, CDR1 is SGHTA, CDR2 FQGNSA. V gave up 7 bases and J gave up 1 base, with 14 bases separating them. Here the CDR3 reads CASTLTGISNQPQHF. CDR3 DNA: TGTGCCAGCACCCTAACAGGGATCAGCAATCAGCCCCAGCATTTT.

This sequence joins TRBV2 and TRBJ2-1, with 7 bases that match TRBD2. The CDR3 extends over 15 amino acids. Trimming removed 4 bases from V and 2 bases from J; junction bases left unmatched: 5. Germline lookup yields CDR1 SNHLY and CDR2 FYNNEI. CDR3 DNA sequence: TGTGCCAGCAGTGTTAGCGGGCCCGCCTACAATGAGCAGTTCTTC. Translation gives CASSVSGPAYNEQFF.

In DNA, the CDR3 is TGTGCCACCAAAGGGGGGGCCAGTGTAGATACGCAGTATTTT. Translated, it gives CATKGGASVDTQYF. The gene calls are TRBV2 and TRBJ2-3; a possible D gene is TRBD2 (7 bases). The germline CDR1 and CDR2 sequences are SNHLY and FYNNEI. The V end lost 10 bases, the J end lost 5 bases, and 19 bases lay between the germline ends. The CDR3 is 14 amino acids.

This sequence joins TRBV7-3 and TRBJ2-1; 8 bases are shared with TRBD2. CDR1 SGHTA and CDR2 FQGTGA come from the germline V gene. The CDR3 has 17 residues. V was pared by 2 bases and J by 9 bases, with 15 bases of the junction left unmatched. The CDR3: CASSLAGGSSARGEQFF. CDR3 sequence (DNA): TGTGCCAGCAGCTTAGCGGGAGGCTCTAGCGCGAGGGGTGAGCAGTTCTTC.

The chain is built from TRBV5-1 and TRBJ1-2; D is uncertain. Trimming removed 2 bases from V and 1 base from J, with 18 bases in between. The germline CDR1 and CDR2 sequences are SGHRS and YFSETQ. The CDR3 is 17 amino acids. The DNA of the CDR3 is TGCGCCAGCAGCTTTAACCTTATATGGGCCGTTAACTATGGCTACACCTTC. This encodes CASSFNLIWAVNYGYTF. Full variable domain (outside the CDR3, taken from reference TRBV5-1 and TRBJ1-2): KAGVTQTPRYLIKTRGQQVTLSCSPISGHRSVSWYQQTPGQGLQFLFEYFSETQRNKGNFPGRFSGRQFSNSRSEMNVSTLELGDSALYLCASSFNLIWAVNYGYTFGSGTRLTVV.

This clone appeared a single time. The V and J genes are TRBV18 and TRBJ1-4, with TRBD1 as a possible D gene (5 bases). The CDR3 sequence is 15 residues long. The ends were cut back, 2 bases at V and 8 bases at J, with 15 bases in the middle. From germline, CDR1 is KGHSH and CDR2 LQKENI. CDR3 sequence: CASSPWHPAGEKLFF. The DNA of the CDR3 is TGTGCCAGCTCACCATGGCACCCCGCAGGGGAAAAACTGTTTTTT.

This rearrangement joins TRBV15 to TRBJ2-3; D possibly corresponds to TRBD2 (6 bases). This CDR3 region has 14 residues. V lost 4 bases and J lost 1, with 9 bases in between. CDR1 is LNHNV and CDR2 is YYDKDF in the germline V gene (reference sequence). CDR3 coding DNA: TGTGCCACCAGCAAACTAGCTCGCACAGATACGCAGTATTTT. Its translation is CATSKLARTDTQYF.

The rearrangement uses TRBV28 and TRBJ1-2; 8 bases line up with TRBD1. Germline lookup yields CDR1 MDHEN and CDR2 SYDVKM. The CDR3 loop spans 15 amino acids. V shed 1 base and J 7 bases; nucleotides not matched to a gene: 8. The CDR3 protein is CASSLFGTGQSGYTF. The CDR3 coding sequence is TGTGCCAGCAGTTTATTCGGGACAGGCCAGTCTGGCTACACCTTC.